The rows below give T cell receptor beta chains drawn from one sample of a study of spatial heterogeneity in lung cancer. TCRdb reanalysed the 5' RACE reads using MiXCR and keeps one entry per CDR3 protein. Altogether approximately 40,000 distinct CDR3 sequences are present, around 7.5% being singletons, with the ten largest covering 28%. This sample comprised PBMCs, obtained at surgery. Source of these receptors: a male donor with early-stage non-small cell lung cancer. CDR3s include the opening cysteine and the closing phenylalanine or tryptophan. D genes are given only for firm matches. The size field is filled for only some rows; it gives once, few, many or a size class.

>.|TRBJ2-1|TRBV27|many
CASSLYSSYNEQFF
TGTGCCAGCAGTTTATACAGCTCCTACAATGAGCAGTTCTTC
>TRBD1|TRBJ2-7|TRBV15|.
CATSPDRGNDEQYF
TGTGCCACCAGCCCTGACAGGGGGAACGACGAGCAGTACTTC
>.|TRBJ2-3|TRBV2|many
CASSDTDTQYF
TGTGCCAGCAGTGATACAGATACGCAGTATTTT
>.|TRBJ2-1|TRBV7-3|.
CASSPSGTAFNEQFF
TGTGCCAGCAGCCCTTCCGGGACTGCCTTCAATGAGCAGTTCTTC
>TRBD2|TRBJ2-2|TRBV7-9|.
CASSLTGRSNTGELFF
TGTGCCAGCAGCTTAACCGGGAGGTCGAACACCGGGGAGCTGTTTTTT
>.|TRBJ1-1|TRBV27|many
CASKNQANTEAFF
TGTGCCAGCAAAAACCAGGCGAACACTGAAGCTTTCTTT
>TRBD2|TRBJ2-1|TRBV7-2|many
CASSLEGLARNEQFF
TGTGCCAGCAGCTTAGAGGGACTAGCAAGAAATGAGCAGTTCTTC
>.|TRBJ2-5|TRBV6-6|.
CASRLDYTWETQYF
TGTGCCAGCAGGCTAGACTATACGTGGGAGACCCAGTACTTC
>.|TRBJ2-2|TRBV3-1|many
CASSFGPTGELFF
TGTGCCAGCAGCTTTGGACCCACCGGGGAGCTGTTTTTT
>.|TRBJ1-1|TRBV7-2|.
CASSVPRGRYTEAFF
TGTGCCAGCAGCGTCCCTCGGGGGCGGTACACTGAAGCTTTCTTT
>TRBD2|TRBJ2-1|TRBV10-3|many
CAISGLVSVNEQFF
TGTGCCATCAGCGGACTAGTAAGTGTTAATGAGCAGTTCTTC
>.|TRBJ1-5|TRBV21-1|many
CASSKGSLRAGDSNQPQHF
.
>.|TRBJ2-2|TRBV6-5|few
CASSSLGVATGELFF
TGTGCCAGCAGTTCCCTGGGTGTTGCCACCGGGGAGCTGTTTTTT
>.|TRBJ2-2|TRBV7-8|many
CASSAPLGGPTGELFF
TGTGCCAGCAGCGCGCCCTTAGGTGGGCCCACCGGGGAGCTGTTTTTT
>.|TRBJ1-3|TRBV30|.
CAWSGVSGNTIYF
TGTGCCTGGAGCGGAGTCTCTGGAAACACCATATATTTT
>.|TRBJ1-5|TRBV7-3|many
CASSLGVDQPQHF
TGTGCCAGCAGCTTAGGGGTAGATCAGCCCCAGCATTTT
>TRBD2|TRBJ2-2|TRBV11-3|many
CASSWSGKNTGELFF
TGTGCCAGCAGCTGGAGCGGGAAGAACACCGGGGAGCTGTTTTTT
>TRBD1|TRBJ1-2|TRBV20-1|few
CSARFIGRTGPDRYTF
TGCAGTGCTAGATTCATCGGACGGACAGGCCCGGACCGCTACACCTTC
>.|TRBJ1-1|TRBV12-5|.
CASGLLHGRTTEAFF
TGTGCTAGTGGTTTGTTACATGGGAGGACCACTGAAGCTTTCTTT
>TRBD1|TRBJ1-3|TRBV12-3/TRBV12-4|.
CASETGTGGASGNTIYF
TGTGCCAGCGAGACCGGGACAGGGGGCGCATCTGGAAACACCATATATTTT
>TRBD2|TRBJ2-1|TRBV4-3|.
CASSQDGLAGGLSSYNEQFF
TGCGCCAGCAGCCAAGATGGCCTAGCGGGAGGTCTCAGCTCCTACAATGAGCAGTTCTTC
>TRBD1|TRBJ1-2|TRBV3-1|few
CASSRQRTGVGYTF
TGTGCCAGCAGCCGACAAAGGACAGGGGTCGGTTACACCTTC
>TRBD2|TRBJ2-2|TRBV24-1|.
CATSGSSGGYGELFF
TGTGCCACCAGTGGTTCCAGCGGGGGCTACGGGGAGCTGTTTTTT
>TRBD1|TRBJ1-4|TRBV29-1|many
CSVEGTGNEKLFF
TGCAGCGTTGAAGGGACAGGAAATGAAAAACTGTTTTTT
>TRBD1|TRBJ2-3|TRBV24-1|few
CATSRQGGDTQYF
TGTGCCACCAGCCGACAGGGGGGGGATACGCAGTATTTT
>TRBD1|TRBJ2-7|TRBV3-1|few
CASSRTGQGDEQYF
TGTGCCAGCAGCCGTACGGGACAGGGGGACGAGCAGTACTTC
>.|TRBJ1-5|TRBV6-2/TRBV6-3|many
CASSYVQLYQPQHF
TGTGCCAGCAGTTACGTACAGCTTTACCAGCCCCAGCATTTT
>.|TRBJ2-7|TRBV24-1|many
CATDRESYEQYF
TGTGCCACAGACCGAGAGTCCTACGAGCAGTACTTC
>.|TRBJ1-4|TRBV9|many
CASSEGATNEKLFF
TGTGCCAGCAGCGAGGGTGCAACTAATGAAAAACTGTTTTTT
>.|TRBJ2-3|TRBV4-1|many
CASSPYKSLLRTDTQYF
TGCGCCAGCAGCCCCTACAAAAGCCTCCTTCGCACAGATACGCAGTATTTT
>.|TRBJ2-3|TRBV29-1|many
CSVGRTLTTDTQYF
TGCAGCGTTGGCAGGACACTAACCACAGATACGCAGTATTTT
>.|TRBJ1-6|TRBV6-5|many
CASSWLNSPLHF
TGTGCCAGCAGTTGGTTGAATTCACCCCTCCACTTT
>TRBD2|TRBJ2-1|TRBV11-1|few
CASSSSGLAGPPIDNEQFF
TGTGCCAGCAGCTCGTCGGGACTAGCGGGACCTCCTATTGACAATGAGCAGTTCTTC
>.|TRBJ1-2|TRBV21-1|many
CASSHRGGGGYGYTF
TGTGCCAGCAGCCACCGGGGAGGGGGCGGCTATGGCTACACCTTC
>TRBD2|TRBJ2-1|TRBV7-6|.
CASKLGSRTSGDNEQFF
TGTGCCAGCAAACTAGGCAGTCGGACTAGCGGAGACAATGAGCAGTTCTTC
>TRBD1|TRBJ1-1|TRBV5-6|few
CASSLRTGWNTEAFF
TGTGCCAGCAGCTTACGGACAGGATGGAACACTGAAGCTTTCTTT
>TRBD2|TRBJ2-5|TRBV4-2|many
CASSHGLAGQETQYF
TGTGCCAGCAGCCATGGACTAGCGGGACAAGAGACCCAGTACTTC
>.|TRBJ2-7|TRBV6-2/TRBV6-3|many
CASNKWGGSHEQYF
TGTGCCAGCAATAAATGGGGCGGTTCGCACGAGCAGTACTTC
>.|TRBJ1-6|TRBV9|few
CASSVDPGTVSPLHF
TGTGCCAGCAGCGTAGATCCGGGTACGGTTTCACCCCTCCACTTT
>.|TRBJ2-3|TRBV29-1|few
CSVFPGGRTDTQYF
TGCAGCGTGTTCCCAGGCGGACGCACAGATACGCAGTATTTT
>.|TRBJ1-5|TRBV28|many
CASNQAVHQPQHF
TGTGCCAGCAACCAGGCCGTGCATCAGCCCCAGCATTTT
>TRBD2|TRBJ2-7|TRBV10-3|many
CATRSGGAYEQYF
TGTGCCACCCGAAGCGGGGGGGCCTACGAGCAGTACTTC
>TRBD1|TRBJ1-4|TRBV9|few
CASSVDSQGALFEKLFF
TGTGCCAGCAGCGTAGATTCACAGGGGGCCCTTTTTGAAAAACTGTTTTTT
>TRBD1|TRBJ2-5|TRBV7-9|few
CASSSQGVGETQYF
TGTGCCAGCAGTTCCCAGGGGGTAGGAGAGACCCAGTACTTC
>.|TRBJ2-7|TRBV18|many
CASSPPAGFYEQYF
TGTGCCAGCTCACCACCGGCTGGGTTCTACGAGCAGTACTTC
>.|TRBJ1-4|TRBV20-1|many
CSARTANNEKLFF
TGCAGTGCTAGGACAGCTAATAATGAAAAACTGTTTTTT
>TRBD2|TRBJ2-1|TRBV20-1|many
CSARDTSGISSYNEQFF
TGCAGTGCTAGAGACACTAGCGGGATCAGCTCCTACAATGAGCAGTTCTTC
>TRBD2|TRBJ2-1|TRBV11-3|many
CASSSAGGPEEQFF
TGTGCCAGCAGCTCAGCGGGGGGGCCTGAGGAGCAGTTCTTC
>.|TRBJ1-1|TRBV13|many
CASSLGGASAEAFF
TGTGCCAGCAGCTTAGGGGGGGCGTCTGCTGAAGCTTTCTTT
>TRBD1|TRBJ1-1|TRBV6-2/TRBV6-3|many
CASGTGTNTEAFF
TGTGCCAGCGGGACAGGCACAAACACTGAAGCTTTCTTT
>TRBD2|TRBJ2-3|TRBV18|many
CASSPSPAGGTDTQYF
TGTGCCAGCTCACCTTCTCCAGCGGGGGGCACAGATACGCAGTATTTT
>.|TRBJ1-1|TRBV18|many
CASSNVGGTEAFF
TGTGCCAGCTCAAATGTTGGGGGTACTGAAGCTTTCTTT
>TRBD2|TRBJ2-1|TRBV19|many
CASSRTRMGGPHNEQFF
TGTGCCAGTAGTAGGACCCGAATGGGAGGGCCCCACAATGAGCAGTTCTTC
>TRBD1|TRBJ1-1|TRBV12-3/TRBV12-4|many
CASSRDRQNTEAFF
TGTGCCAGCAGTAGGGACAGGCAGAACACTGAAGCTTTCTTT
>.|TRBJ2-3|TRBV24-1|few
CATSDIQGHTDTQYF
TGTGCCACCAGTGATATCCAGGGGCACACAGATACGCAGTATTTT
>TRBD2|TRBJ2-5|TRBV5-1|few
CASSFGSGGRKTQYF
TGCGCCAGCAGCTTCGGTAGCGGGGGACGAAAGACCCAGTACTTC
>.|TRBJ2-3|TRBV5-6|few
CASSLRSEGTSDTQYF
TGTGCCAGCAGCTTGAGGTCTGAGGGAACCTCAGATACGCAGTATTTT
>TRBD1|TRBJ1-2|TRBV6-5|many
CASSYFGQGRGYTF
TGTGCCAGCAGTTACTTCGGACAGGGCAGGGGCTACACCTTC
>TRBD1|TRBJ2-2|TRBV7-2|few
CASSLTGGTGELFF
TGTGCCAGCAGCTTGACAGGGGGGACCGGGGAGCTGTTTTTT